The rows below give T cell receptor beta chains drawn from one sample of a study of a mutant IDH1 vaccine in newly diagnosed glioma. This table comes from immunoSEQ multiplex PCR, and its TCRdb copy is limited to in-frame clones, with some not included. Of some 68,000 clones detected, roughly 78% appear once; the ten largest clones hold about 7.5%. The sequences come from PBMCs, collected from a glioma patient treated with radiotherapy, temozolomide or both. Receptors originate from a man aged 45 to 65 with glioma. Each CDR3 is given with its conserved first and last residue. D genes are given only for firm matches. Expanded clones get a size class; other rows say once, few or many, or leave the size out.

TGTGCCTGGAGTGTACGTGCAGACACCGGGGAGCTGTTTTTT CAWSVRADTGELFF TRBJ2-2 - TRBV30 few
TGTGCCAGCAGTGACGCTACAGGGAACACCGGGGAGCTGTTTTTT CASSDATGNTGELFF TRBJ2-2 - TRBV25-1 few
TGCGCCAGCAGCCAAGACGGGACAGGGCGCATGAACACTGAAGCTTTCTTT CASSQDGTGRMNTEAFF TRBJ1-1 TRBD1 TRBV4-1 few
TGTGCCAGCAGCTTAGGGGGGGCGTGGAGCGAGCAGTACTTC CASSLGGAWSEQYF TRBJ2-7 - TRBV7-2 -
TGTGCCAGCAGTTACTCCGGGCAGAAGGAAGAGCCCCAGCATTTT CASSYSGQKEEPQHF TRBJ1-5 - TRBV6-5 -
TGTGCCAGCAGCTTGAAACAGATCGGACGGGGAGGTTATCAGCCCCAGCATTTT CASSLKQIGRGGYQPQHF TRBJ1-5 - TRBV5-6 -
TGTGCCAGCAGCTTGGTAGGAAGCTATAATTCACCCCTCCACTTT CASSLVGSYNSPLHF TRBJ1-6 - TRBV5-4 -
TGTGCCATCAGTCGTACTAGCGGGGGGGGAGATACGCAGTATTTT CAISRTSGGGDTQYF TRBJ2-3 TRBD2 TRBV10-3 -
TGTGCCAGCAGTGAAGAGGGCGGGGGGGCCTTAGAGACCCAGTACTTC CASSEEGGGALETQYF TRBJ2-5 TRBD2 TRBV2 -
TGTGCCAGCAGGGCCGCTGGGAGCAATCAGCCCCAGCATTTT CASRAAGSNQPQHF TRBJ1-5 - TRBV6-1 once
TGTGCCAGCAGCTTAGGCGGGGGCCGCTCTGGAAACACCATATATTTT CASSLGGGRSGNTIYF TRBJ1-3 - TRBV7-8 -
TGCGCCAGCAGCTTGGAAGGGATAGGGGAAAAACTGTTTTTT CASSLEGIGEKLFF TRBJ1-4 - TRBV5-1 -
TGTGCCAGCAGCCCTAGTGGGGGCACCGGGGAGCTGTTTTTT CASSPSGGTGELFF TRBJ2-2 - TRBV7-9 -
TGTGCCAGCAGCGTAGGAGAGGGACACTACACTGAAGCTTTCTTT CASSVGEGHYTEAFF TRBJ1-1 - TRBV9 few
TGTGCCAGCAGCTTAATCGGGGCACGGGCCACAGATACGCAGTATTTT CASSLIGARATDTQYF TRBJ2-3 - TRBV5-6 -
TGTGCCAGCAGTAGAAGGGGGCGCATAAATTCACCCCTCCACTTT CASSRRGRINSPLHF TRBJ1-6 TRBD1 TRBV2 few
TGTGCCAGCAGTTACCGTGGGACTGGGGCCAACGTCCTGACTTTC CASSYRGTGANVLTF TRBJ2-6 - TRBV6-5 -
TGCGCCAGCAGCCAAGCGGGGGCTGGGAGATCCTACGAGCAGTACTTC CASSQAGAGRSYEQYF TRBJ2-7 - TRBV4-1 -
TGTGCCAGCACCTTACTTGGGGGGAATCAGCCCCAGCATTTT CASTLLGGNQPQHF TRBJ1-5 - TRBV6-6 -
TGTGCCAGTAGTATGATGGTTTTAGCGGGATTTAGCAATCAGCCCCAGCATTTT CASSMMVLAGFSNQPQHF TRBJ1-5 - TRBV19 once